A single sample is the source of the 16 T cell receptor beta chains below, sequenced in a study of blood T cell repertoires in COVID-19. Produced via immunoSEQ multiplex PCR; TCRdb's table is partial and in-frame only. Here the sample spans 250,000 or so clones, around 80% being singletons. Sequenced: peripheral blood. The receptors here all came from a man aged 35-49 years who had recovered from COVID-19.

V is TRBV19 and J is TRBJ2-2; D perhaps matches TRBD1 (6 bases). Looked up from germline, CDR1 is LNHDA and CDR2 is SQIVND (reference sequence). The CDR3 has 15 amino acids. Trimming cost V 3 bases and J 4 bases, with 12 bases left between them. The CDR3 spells CASSISGVGTGELFF. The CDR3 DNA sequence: TGTGCCAGTAGTATCTCAGGGGTCGGCACCGGGGAGCTGTTTTTT.

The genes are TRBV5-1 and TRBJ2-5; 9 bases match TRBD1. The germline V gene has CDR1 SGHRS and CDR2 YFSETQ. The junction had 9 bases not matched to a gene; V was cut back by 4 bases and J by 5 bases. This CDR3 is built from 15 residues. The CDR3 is CASSIGQGPRETQYF. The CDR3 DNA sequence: TGCGCCAGCAGCATCGGACAGGGGCCTCGTGAGACCCAGTACTTC.

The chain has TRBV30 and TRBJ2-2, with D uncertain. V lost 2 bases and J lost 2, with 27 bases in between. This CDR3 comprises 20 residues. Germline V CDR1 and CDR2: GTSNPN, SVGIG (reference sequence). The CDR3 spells CAWSLTYDFALDFNTGELFF. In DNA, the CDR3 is TGTGCCTGGAGTCTAACTTATGACTTCGCCCTAGACTTTAACACCGGGGAGCTGTTTTTT.

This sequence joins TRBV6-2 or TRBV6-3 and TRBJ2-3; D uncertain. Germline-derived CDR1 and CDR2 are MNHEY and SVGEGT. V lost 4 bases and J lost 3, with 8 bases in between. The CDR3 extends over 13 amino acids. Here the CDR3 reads CASSSIRTDTQYF. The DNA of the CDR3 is TGTGCCAGCAGTTCAATCCGGACAGATACGCAGTATTTT.

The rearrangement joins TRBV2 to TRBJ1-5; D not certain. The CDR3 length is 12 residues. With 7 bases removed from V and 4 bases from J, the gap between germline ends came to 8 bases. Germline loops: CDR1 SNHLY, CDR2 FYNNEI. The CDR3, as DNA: TGTGCCAGCAACGGGTTTAATCAGCCCCAGCATTTT. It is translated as CASNGFNQPQHF.

The CDR3, as DNA: TGTGCCAGCACGCAGACTAGCACAGATACGCAGTATTTT. Amino acids: CASTQTSTDTQYF. The chain couples TRBV6-6 to TRBJ2-3; D gene ambiguous. Deletions cut 7 bases from V and 0 bases from J, with 8 bases between. In germline, CDR1 is MNHNY, CDR2 SVGAGI (reference sequence). The CDR3 sequence is 13 residues long.

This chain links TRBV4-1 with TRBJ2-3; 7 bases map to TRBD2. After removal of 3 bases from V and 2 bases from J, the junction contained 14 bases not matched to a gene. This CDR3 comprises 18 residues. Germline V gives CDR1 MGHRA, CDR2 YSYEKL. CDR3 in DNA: TGCGCCAGCAGCCACCCGTACGGGGACGGGGGGTACACAGATACGCAGTATTTT. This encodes CASSHPYGDGGYTDTQYF.

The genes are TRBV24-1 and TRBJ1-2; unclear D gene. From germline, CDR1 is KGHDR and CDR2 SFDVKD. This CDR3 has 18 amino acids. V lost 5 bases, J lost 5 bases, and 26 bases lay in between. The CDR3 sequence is CATSGRERRPRQLYGYTF. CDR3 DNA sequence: TGTGCCACCAGTGGTCGGGAACGACGACCTAGGCAACTATATGGCTACACCTTC.

CDR3 in DNA: TGTGCCAGCAGCAAGCGGGGCCTCCTTAACTATGGCTACACCTTC. Translated, it gives CASSKRGLLNYGYTF. The chain has TRBV21-1 and TRBJ1-2. TRBV21-1 is recorded as a pseudogene. This CDR3 region has 15 residues.

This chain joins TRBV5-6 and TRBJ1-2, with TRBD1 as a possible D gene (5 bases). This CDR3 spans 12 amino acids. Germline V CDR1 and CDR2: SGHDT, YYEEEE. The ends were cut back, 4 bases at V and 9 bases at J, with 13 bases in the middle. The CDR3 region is CASSHTQGRYTF. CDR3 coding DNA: TGTGCCAGCAGCCACACCCAGGGCCGCTACACCTTC.

The CDR3 loop is CASCLRTGAGGYTF. The CDR3 DNA sequence: TGTGCCAGCTGTCTTAGGACAGGGGCCGGTGGCTACACCTTC. The chain is built from TRBV5-6 and TRBJ1-2, with 9 positions matching TRBD1. CDR3 length equals 14 residues. Germline V gene data show CDR1 as SGHDT and CDR2 as YYEEEE. V lost 7 bases to trimming and J lost 7 bases; unmatched junction nucleotides: 11.

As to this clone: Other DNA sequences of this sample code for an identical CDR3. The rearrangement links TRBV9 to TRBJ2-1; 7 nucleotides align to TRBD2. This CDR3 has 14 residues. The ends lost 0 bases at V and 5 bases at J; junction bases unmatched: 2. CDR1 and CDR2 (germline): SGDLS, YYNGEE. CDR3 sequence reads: CASSVVAGNNEQFF. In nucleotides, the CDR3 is TGTGCCAGCAGCGTAGTAGCGGGTAACAATGAGCAGTTCTTC.

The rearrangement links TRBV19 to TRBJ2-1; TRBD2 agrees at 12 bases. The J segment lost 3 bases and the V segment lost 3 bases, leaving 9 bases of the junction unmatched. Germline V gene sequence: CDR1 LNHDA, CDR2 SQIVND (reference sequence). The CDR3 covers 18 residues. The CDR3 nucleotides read TGTGCCAGTAGTATCTCTAGCGGGAGGGCCCCTCGCTACAATGAGCAGTTCTTC. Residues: CASSISSGRAPRYNEQFF.

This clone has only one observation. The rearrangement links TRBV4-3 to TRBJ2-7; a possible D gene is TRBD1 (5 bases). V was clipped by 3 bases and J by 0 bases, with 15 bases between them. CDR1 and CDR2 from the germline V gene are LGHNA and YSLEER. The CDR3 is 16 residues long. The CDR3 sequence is CASSQDIAYSSYEQYF. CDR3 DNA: TGCGCCAGCAGCCAGGACATAGCCTATAGCTCCTACGAGCAGTACTTC.

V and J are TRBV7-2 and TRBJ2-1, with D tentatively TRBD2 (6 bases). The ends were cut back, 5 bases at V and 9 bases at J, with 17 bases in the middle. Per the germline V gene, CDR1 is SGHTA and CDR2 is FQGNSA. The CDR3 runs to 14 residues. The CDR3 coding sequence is TGTGCCAGCAGCACCCCCGGGACTTCGGGTGAGCAGTTCTTC. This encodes CASSTPGTSGEQFF. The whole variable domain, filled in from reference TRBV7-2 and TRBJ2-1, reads GAGVSQSPSNKVTEKGKDVELRCDPISGHTALYWYRQSLGQGLEFLIYFQGNSAPDKSGLPSDRFSAERTGGSVSTLTIQRTQQEDSAVYLCASSTPGTSGEQFFGPGTRLTVL.

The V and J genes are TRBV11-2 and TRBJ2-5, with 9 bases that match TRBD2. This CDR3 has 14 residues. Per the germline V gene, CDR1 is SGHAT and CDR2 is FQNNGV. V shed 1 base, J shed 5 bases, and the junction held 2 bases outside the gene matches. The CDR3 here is CASSLGAGGETQYF. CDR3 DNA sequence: TGTGCCAGCAGCTTAGGGGCGGGAGGGGAGACCCAGTACTTC. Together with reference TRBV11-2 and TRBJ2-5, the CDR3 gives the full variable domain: EAGVAQSPRYKIIEKRQSVAFWCNPISGHATLYWYQQILGQGPKLLIQFQNNGVVDDSQLPKDRFSAERLKGVDSTLKIQPAKLEDSAVYLCASSLGAGGETQYFGPGTRLLVL.